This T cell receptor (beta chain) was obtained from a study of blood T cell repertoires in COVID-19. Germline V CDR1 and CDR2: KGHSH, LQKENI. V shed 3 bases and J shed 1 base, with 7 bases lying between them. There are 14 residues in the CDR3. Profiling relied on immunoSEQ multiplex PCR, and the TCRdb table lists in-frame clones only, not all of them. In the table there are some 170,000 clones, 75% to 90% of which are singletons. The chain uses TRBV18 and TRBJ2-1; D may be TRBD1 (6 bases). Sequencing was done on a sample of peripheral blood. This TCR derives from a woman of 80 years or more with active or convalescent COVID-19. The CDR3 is CASSPGHSYNEQFF. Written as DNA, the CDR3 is TGTGCCAGCTCACCGGGACATTCCTACAATGAGCAGTTCTTC. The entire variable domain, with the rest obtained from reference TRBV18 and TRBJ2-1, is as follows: NAGVMQNPRHLVRRRGQEARLRCSPMKGHSHVYWYRQLPEEGLKFMVYLQKENIIDESGMPKERFSAEFPKEGPSILRIQQVVRGDSAAYFCASSPGHSYNEQFFGPGTRLTVL.